This T cell receptor beta chain was documented in a study of T cells after yellow fever vaccination (dated by TCRdb to the late 2010s). At the level of the whole study: The SMART-Seq v4 Ultra Low Input RNA kit was used to prepare libraries from fractions with low cell numbers. To track T-cell clones before and after primary and booster YFV17D yellow fever vaccination, bulk TCR alpha and beta repertoires were sequenced longitudinally. Two healthy male donors made up the cohort, one aged 18 to 29 years and the other aged 30 to 39 years. Blood was drawn at multiple timepoints before and after primary and secondary immunization, with bulk PBMC replicates and cell subsets isolated. Overall study results and their limits: A small fraction of clonotypes showed up in both the CD4 and CD8 compartments, probably as a result of convergent recombination. The study included only a couple of donors, which limits how far the findings can be generalized. Compared with the primary T-cell response, the secondary T-cell response was weaker but faster, peaking on day 5 rather than day 15. Most clones expanded after primary vaccination were re-detected after the booster (almost 97% of CD4 and 80% to 90% of CD8), suggesting broad memory maintenance. FACS-sorted repertoires could contain abundant contaminating clonotypes from the bulk population, so computational filtering was required.

TCR cDNA was made using 5'RACE template switching, a step that added a universal primer site and unique molecular identifiers. Priming of cDNA synthesis was performed from both the TCR alpha and TCR beta constant segments. Library amplification involved two PCR steps, and the second step added sample barcodes and sequencing adapters. Sequencing of the libraries was done on either Illumina HiSeq 2500 (2x100 bp) or NovaSeq (2x150 bp). In the source study's methods: MIGEC handled demultiplexing of reads and collapsing into UMI consensus sequences, while MiXCR performed V(D)J alignment. Using edgeR on replicate PBMC samples, clonotypes were called vaccine-responding if FDR was below 0.01 and the log2 fold change was above 5 up to day 15. Each bulk clonotype was labeled CD4 or CD8 based on which sequenced repertoire, CD4 or CD8, contained the clonotype at higher abundance. TCRdb reprocessing: public reads trimmed at Q25 with fastp, clones called with MiXCR, in-frame beta chains kept. Each record represents a unique CDR3 protein, reported with the most common genes and DNA among its rows. What appears here as the V and J calls and clone size reflects TCRdb's work, not the paper's. The sample table holds approximately 510,000 distinct CDR3 sequences, of which about a fifth were seen once. Together, the top ten hold approximately 15% of the sample.

This clonotype has just a few counts. Its antigen has not been determined. Base quality data are lacking; no much larger clone is found one base away. Interpreted using the paper, the treatment or condition label stands for: live attenuated yellow fever vaccine strain. At each blood-draw timepoint, two biological replicates of bulk PBMCs were collected. PBMCs were isolated from peripheral blood using a standard Ficoll-Paque protocol. TriZol was used to extract RNA from bulk PBMCs, from CD4 and CD8 fractions, and from dextramer-positive and dextramer-negative fractions. Trimmed from V: 1 base; trimmed from J: 10 bases; junction bases lacking a gene match: 6. In the germline V gene (reference sequence), CDR1 corresponds to DFQATT and CDR2 to SNEGSKA. The CDR3 runs 14 residues from the cysteine to the phenylalanine. Just CDR3 DNA is preserved here, 42 bases in frame from base 1.

The receptor comes from a man aged 18 to 29 who received the YFV17D yellow fever vaccine. This material consisted of PBMCs, taken roughly 20 days after the first yellow fever vaccination. Recombination connected TRBV20-1 to TRBJ2-3, with TRBD2 identical over 12 junction bases. The bases read TGCAGTGCTAGAGCTAGCGGGGGGGCATGGGCGCAGTATTTT. This sequence encodes CSARASGGAWAQYF.